Below, 27 T cell receptor beta chains from the same sample are listed, as sequenced in a study of T cells in Graves' hyperthyroidism and ophthalmopathy. Amplification targeted TCR beta CDR3 regions from RNA transcripts. First-round RT-PCR with HTBI primers amplified the TCR CDR3 region. From the multiplex PCR reads, TCRdb called clonotypes with MiXCR, one entry per CDR3 protein. Seen here are approximately 620,000 distinct CDR3 sequences, approximately 14% observed once, and the top ten hold 5% to 7%. Sequenced material: blood. The receptors stem from a woman in her thirties with Graves' hyperthyroidism that later progressed to Graves' ophthalmopathy.

This clonotype was seen at least ten times. The genes are TRBV24-1 and TRBJ2-2, with a possible D match to TRBD2 (6 bases). The length of the CDR3 is 14 residues. The V gene's germline CDR1 is KGHDR and CDR2 SFDVKD. Trimming cost V 5 bases and J 7 bases, with 13 bases left between them. DNA of the CDR3: TGTGCCACCAGTGTGGCGGGGAGCGGCGGGGAGCTGTTTTTT. Protein: CATSVAGSGGELFF.

This clonotype was recorded at least ten times. The gene calls are TRBV15 and TRBJ2-5; a weak D match, TRBD2 (6 bases). CDR1 LNHNV and CDR2 YYDKDF come from the germline V gene (reference sequence). CDR3 length: 14 amino acids. V was pared by 2 bases and J by 3 bases, with 10 bases between. The CDR3 sequence: CATSRLREEETQYF. The CDR3 coding sequence is TGTGCCACCAGCAGACTAAGGGAGGAAGAGACCCAGTACTTC. Together with reference TRBV15 and TRBJ2-5, the CDR3 gives the full variable domain: DAMVIQNPRYQVTQFGKPVTLSCSQTLNHNVMYWYQQKSSQAPKLLFHYYDKDFNNEADTPDNFQSRRPNTSFCFLDIRSPGLGDTAMYLCATSRLREEETQYFGPGTRLLVL.

In its sample, this clonotype was seen many times. The chain employs TRBV5-1 and TRBJ1-2, with D possibly matching TRBD1 (6 bases). V lost 3 bases, J lost 6 bases, and 15 bases lay in between. The CDR3 is made up of 14 amino acids. Germline CDR1 SGHRS, CDR2 YFSETQ. The CDR3 DNA follows: TGCGCCAGCAGCTGGACAGACGAGGAGGATGGCTACACCTTC. Protein: CASSWTDEEDGYTF.

In this sample, this clonotype turned up many times. CDR3 nucleotides: TGTGCCAGCAGTTTACCGGAACAGGGGTCTTACTACTACGAGCAGTACTTC. Translation gives CASSLPEQGSYYYEQYF. This sequence joins TRBV28 and TRBJ2-7; 7 bases map to TRBD1. The CDR3 spans 17 residues. Germline V CDR1 and CDR2: MDHEN, SYDVKM. Unmatched junction bases numbered 13, after V lost 2 bases and J lost 3 bases. Together with reference TRBV28 and TRBJ2-7, the CDR3 gives the full variable domain: DVKVTQSSRYLVKRTGEKVFLECVQDMDHENMFWYRQDPGLGLRLIYFSYDVKMKEKGDIPEGYSVSREKKERFSLILESASTNQTSMYLCASSLPEQGSYYYEQYFGPGTRLTVT.

This clonotype was observed at least ten times. J is TRBJ2-5 and V is TRBV20-1; D gene ambiguous. Trimming removed 4 bases at V and 2 bases at J, with 8 bases between. The CDR3 sequence is 12 residues long. CDR1 and CDR2 from the germline V gene are DFQATT and SNEGSKA (reference sequence). The CDR3 here is CSATGSQETQYF. The CDR3 DNA is TGCAGTGCTACCGGGTCGCAAGAGACCCAGTACTTC.

This clonotype was recorded only once. The rearrangement uses TRBV7-3 and TRBJ2-2; TRBD2 agrees at 12 bases. V trimming: 1 base; J trimming: 2 bases; junction bases outside the gene matches: 8. Germline CDR1 SGHTA, CDR2 FQGTGA. The CDR3 covers 19 residues. CDR3 region: CASSLSPTSGGTNTGELFF. DNA of the CDR3: TGTGCCAGCAGCTTAAGCCCGACTAGCGGGGGCACCAACACCGGGGAGCTGTTTTTT. The full variable domain, rest sourced from reference TRBV7-3 and TRBJ2-2, is GAGVSQTPSNKVTEKGKYVELRCDPISGHTALYWYRQSLGQGPEFLIYFQGTGAADDSGLPNDRFFAVRPEGSVSTLKIQRTERGDSAVYLCASSLSPTSGGTNTGELFFGEGSRLTVL.

This clonotype was counted ten times or more. This chain connects TRBV18 to TRBJ2-2, with D hard to call. Looked up from germline, CDR1 is KGHSH and CDR2 is LQKENI. The CDR3 consists of 15 residues. Trimming pared 5 bases from V and 5 bases from J, leaving 15 bases between. The CDR3 coding sequence is TGTGCCAGCTCAGGGCTGGCGGCTCCAACCGGGGAGCTGTTTTTT. Its protein product is CASSGLAAPTGELFF.

The sample holds a few counts of this clonotype. The rearrangement uses TRBV30 and TRBJ1-5, with D tentatively TRBD1 (6 bases). Trimming removed 5 bases from V and 3 bases from J, with 14 bases in between. Per the germline V gene, CDR1 is GTSNPN and CDR2 is SVGIG (reference sequence). The CDR3 has 14 residues. CDR3 sequence: CAWQKTGNNQPQHF. The CDR3 DNA reads TGTGCCTGGCAAAAAACAGGGAACAATCAGCCCCAGCATTTT.

This clonotype was observed at least ten times. This rearrangement joins TRBV6-2 or TRBV6-3 to TRBJ2-7; 9 bases agree with TRBD2. V was clipped by 6 bases and J by 0 bases; unmatched bases: 6. CDR1 and CDR2 (germline): MNHEY, SVGEGT. This CDR3 comprises 15 residues. The CDR3 coding sequence is TGTGCCAGCAGATCTAGCGGGGCCGGCTCCTACGAGCAGTACTTC. Its protein product is CASRSSGAGSYEQYF.

This clonotype appeared many times. The chain employs TRBV28 and TRBJ1-1; 10 bases map to TRBD1. The length of the CDR3 is 14 residues. J gave up 0 bases and V 11 bases, and 6 bases lay outside the gene matches. Germline CDR1 is MDHEN and CDR2 is SYDVKM. The CDR3 loop is CAGGTGAMNTEAFF. The DNA for the CDR3 is TGTGCCGGCGGGACAGGGGCCATGAACACTGAAGCTTTCTTT.

V usage is TRBV24-1 and J usage is TRBJ2-1; no clear D gene. Trimming took 5 bases from V and 2 from J, leaving 15 bases between them. This CDR3 has 16 residues. CDR1 is KGHDR, CDR2 SFDVKD, per germline. CDR3 coding DNA: TGTGCCACCAGTGGGGGTTGGGGTATTACCTACAATGAGCAGTTCTTC. This encodes CATSGGWGITYNEQFF.

This clonotype was seen only a few times. The rearrangement links TRBV28 to TRBJ1-2; a weak D match, TRBD1 (5 bases). Germline values: CDR1 MDHEN, CDR2 SYDVKM. V lost 5 bases and J 8 bases, leaving 12 bases between the germline ends. The CDR3 contains 12 residues. CDR3 in amino acids: CASSGRSGGYTF. The CDR3 DNA sequence: TGTGCCAGCAGTGGACGATCAGGGGGCTACACCTTC.

This clonotype was counted ten times or more. The chain employs TRBV10-3 and TRBJ2-1; 8 bases are shared with TRBD1. V trimming: 7 bases; J trimming: 1 base; junction bases outside the gene matches: 3. Germline V gene lookup returns CDR1 ENHRY and CDR2 SYGVKD. This CDR3 is 14 amino acids long. CDR3 sequence (DNA): TGTGCCATCACCCGACAGGGGTCCTACAATGAGCAGTTCTTC. This codes for CAITRQGSYNEQFF.

V gene TRBV29-1 combines with J gene TRBJ2-1; possibly TRBD2 for D (6 bases). The germline CDR1 and CDR2 sequences are SQVTM and ANQGSEA. Trimming cost V 5 bases and J 10 bases, with 9 bases left between them. The CDR3 runs to 10 residues. The chain's CDR3 is CSVKREEQFF. CDR3 in DNA: TGCAGCGTTAAACGGGAGGAGCAGTTCTTC.

This rearrangement joins TRBV11-3 to TRBJ2-1; D remains ambiguous. This CDR3 comprises 11 residues. CDR1 SGHNT and CDR2 YENEEA come from the germline V gene. With 3 bases removed from V and 8 bases from J, the gap between germline ends came to 5 bases. The CDR3 here is CASSFPDEQFF. The CDR3 bases are TGTGCCAGCAGCTTTCCCGATGAGCAGTTCTTC.

At least ten counts were recorded for this clonotype. A junction boundary mismatches the germline segment, possibly from a read error. The rearrangement links TRBV28 to TRBJ2-7, with D unclear. Germline loops: CDR1 MDHEN, CDR2 SYDVKM. This CDR3 has 16 amino acids. This CDR3 is CASSLSQWTKSSEQYF. The CDR3 nucleotides are TGTGCCAGCAGCTTGTCGCAGTGGACGAAGTCCTCCGAGCAGTACTTC.

This clonotype was observed many times. V gene TRBV19 combines with J gene TRBJ2-7, with D possibly being TRBD1 or TRBD2 (5 bases each). The V gene's germline CDR1 is LNHDA and CDR2 SQIVND (reference sequence). CDR3 length equals 17 residues. Trimming took 1 base from V and 2 from J, leaving 18 bases between them. CDR3: CASSIGVTGQIPYEQYF. CDR3 bases: TGTGCCAGTAGTATAGGAGTTACGGGGCAGATACCCTACGAGCAGTACTTC.

This clonotype was detected ten times or more. V and J are TRBV10-3 and TRBJ1-3; no firm D call. The CDR3 loop spans 15 amino acids. The germline gives CDR1 ENHRY, CDR2 SYGVKD. The ends were cut back, 6 bases at V and 0 bases at J, with 12 bases in the middle. CDR3 bases: TGTGCCATCAGCCCTGACGGAGTCTCTGGAAACACCATATATTTT. Its translation is CAISPDGVSGNTIYF.

This chain connects TRBV30 to TRBJ1-1; no clear D gene. Trimming shortened V by 2 bases and J by 4 bases, and 14 bases separated the two germline ends. Germline lookup yields CDR1 GTSNPN and CDR2 SVGIG (reference sequence). The CDR3 is made up of 14 amino acids. CDR3 in DNA: TGTGCCTGGAGTTATCGGATTCAGGTCACTGAAGCTTTCTTT. Its protein is CAWSYRIQVTEAFF.

The rearrangement joins TRBV30 to TRBJ2-3; weak D call: TRBD1 (5 bases). V was shortened by 2 bases and J by 3 bases, with 12 bases between the two germline ends. Per germline, CDR1 GTSNPN and CDR2 SVGIG (reference sequence). The CDR3 is made up of 14 amino acids. The CDR3 here is CAWSLRQGTDTQYF. CDR3 DNA: TGTGCCTGGAGTCTACGCCAGGGAACAGATACGCAGTATTTT.

This clonotype was counted many times. The chain couples TRBV2 to TRBJ1-2; a possible D gene is TRBD1 (5 bases). Trimming left V 7 bases short and J 8 bases short, with 14 bases between. The V gene's germline CDR1 is SNHLY and CDR2 FYNNEI. The CDR3 loop spans 12 amino acids. CDR3 protein: CASMGDSGGYTF. CDR3 nucleotides: TGTGCCAGCATGGGGGACTCGGGAGGCTACACCTTC.

The chain joins TRBV19 to TRBJ1-1, with D possibly being TRBD1 (6 bases). The V end lost 10 bases, the J end lost 4 bases, and 16 bases lay between the germline ends. The CDR3 has 13 residues. CDR1 is LNHDA, CDR2 SQIVND, per germline (reference sequence). CDR3 sequence reads: CATQGNWVTEAFF. CDR3 DNA: TGTGCCACCCAGGGGAATTGGGTCACTGAAGCTTTCTTT. The full variable domain, its missing parts supplied by reference TRBV19 and TRBJ1-1, is DGGITQSPKYLFRKEGQNVTLSCEQNLNHDAMYWYRQDPGQGLRLIYYSQIVNDFQKGDIAEGYSVSREKKESFPLTVTSAQKNPTAFYLCATQGNWVTEAFFGQGTRLTVV.

There are many counts of this clonotype. The chain uses TRBV2 and TRBJ2-5; unclear D gene. CDR3 length: 10 residues. The V end was cut by 10 bases, the J end by 6 bases, with 9 bases between. CDR1 is SNHLY, CDR2 FYNNEI, per germline. CDR3 residues: CATGLKTQYF. CDR3 DNA: TGTGCCACCGGGCTCAAGACCCAGTACTTC.

This clonotype was recorded many times. The chain recombines TRBV27 with TRBJ1-4, with D possibly TRBD1 on 6 matching bases. CDR1 is MNHEY, CDR2 SMNVEV, per germline (reference sequence). CDR3 length equals 15 residues. V lost 6 bases and J lost 3, with 14 bases in between. The CDR3 DNA follows: TGTGCCAGCAGCCCACACGACAGGTCTAATGAAAAACTGTTTTTT. Its protein product is CASSPHDRSNEKLFF. Based on the CDR3 plus reference TRBV27 and TRBJ1-4, the full variable domain is EAQVTQNPRYLITVTGKKLTVTCSQNMNHEYMSWYRQDPGLGLRQIYYSMNVEVTDKGDVPEGYKVSRKEKRNFPLILESPSPNQTSLYFCASSPHDRSNEKLFFGSGTQLSVL.

This clonotype was observed at least ten times. V is TRBV19 and J is TRBJ1-2; the D is unclear. Germline CDR1 and CDR2: LNHDA and SQIVND (reference sequence). CDR3 length: 16 amino acids. V lost 5 bases to trimming and J lost 2 bases, with 18 bases between them. CDR3 DNA sequence: TGTGCCAGTAGTCCCGCCCTCAACCCGGGAAACTATGGCTACACCTTC. Its protein product is CASSPALNPGNYGYTF.

This clonotype came up a few times. This sequence joins TRBV4-1 and TRBJ2-1; 7 nucleotides align to TRBD2. Trimming took 8 bases from V and 0 from J; bases not matched to a gene: 7. Per the germline V gene, CDR1 is MGHRA and CDR2 is YSYEKL. This CDR3 is 15 amino acids long. The chain's CDR3 is CASRTSVSSYNEQFF. CDR3 DNA sequence: TGCGCCAGCCGCACTAGCGTCAGCTCCTACAATGAGCAGTTCTTC.

About this clonotype itself: Since a much larger clone is just one base distant, this may be a read error. The rearrangement uses TRBV6-1 and TRBJ2-7; D is uncertain. Germline lookup yields CDR1 MNHNS and CDR2 SASEGT. The V and J ends lost 6 bases and 3 bases respectively, with 12 bases between them. The CDR3 runs 13 residues. The DNA for the CDR3 is TGTGCCAGCAGACCCACCCCATTCTACGAGCAGTACTTC. It encodes CASRPTPFYEQYF.